A single sample is the source of the 15 T cell receptor beta chains below, sequenced in a study of glioma-infiltrating T cells. Using RNA template, CDR3s of TCR alpha and beta were amplified with iRepertoire arm-PCR. TCRdb itself ran the multiplex PCR reads through MiXCR, one entry per CDR3 protein. In the table there are under 200,000 distinct CDR3 sequences, about 46% of which are singletons. The sequencing sample was made of glioma tissue, nonneoplastic brain tissue, or PBMCs (not recorded which). The source of these receptors is a human donor with low-grade glioma or glioblastoma, undergoing nonglioma brain surgery, or in good health (not recorded which).

This clonotype was counted at least ten times. The V call is TRBV20-1, the J call TRBJ2-7; D unresolved. Germline CDR1 and CDR2: DFQATT and SNEGSKA (reference sequence). Trimming left V 1 base short and J 6 bases short, with 7 bases between. The CDR3 is 11 residues long. Here the CDR3 reads CSARGASEQYF. The CDR3 coding sequence is TGCAGTGCTAGAGGCGCTAGCGAGCAGTACTTC.

About this clonotype itself: This may arise from a read error, as a much more abundant clone is one base away. The J gene is TRBJ2-5, the V gene TRBV28; D gene uncertain. Trimming stripped 6 bases from V and 6 bases from J, with 17 bases between. Per germline, CDR1 MDHEN and CDR2 SYDVKM. The CDR3 has 14 amino acids. The CDR3 nucleotides read TGTGCCAGCAGCCACCCTAGACCGTCGAAGACCCAGTACTTC. This gives the protein CASSHPRPSKTQYF.

As for this clonotype: This may arise from a read error, as a much more abundant clone is one base away. The chain uses TRBV29-1 and TRBJ1-2; D gene ambiguous. Germline values: CDR1 SQVTM, CDR2 ANQGSEA. The length of the CDR3 is 15 residues. Trimming left V 4 bases short and J 2 bases short, with 17 bases between. CDR3 nucleotide sequence: TGCAGCGTTGCACACGGGCGAGTTTTAAACTATGGCTACACCTTC. The encoded protein is CSVAHGRVLNYGYTF.

The sample holds many counts of this clonotype. This rearrangement joins TRBV20-1 to TRBJ2-1, with TRBD2 identical over 11 bases. Trimming removed 5 bases from V and 8 bases from J; junction bases left unmatched: 8. The CDR3 totals 14 residues. Per germline, CDR1 DFQATT and CDR2 SNEGSKA (reference sequence). As DNA, the CDR3 is TGCAGTGCTCCCTTTAGCGGGAGGGGGTATGAGCAGTTCTTC. Translating it yields CSAPFSGRGYEQFF.

J is TRBJ1-1 and V is TRBV20-1; D not resolved. CDR3 length: 14 amino acids. Germline values: CDR1 DFQATT, CDR2 SNEGSKA (reference sequence). Trimming shortened V by 0 bases and J by 7 bases, and 15 bases separated the two germline ends. The CDR3 region has the DNA TGCAGTGCTAGAGATGATAGGAGGAGGAGTGAAGCTTTCTTT. It yields the protein CSARDDRRRSEAFF.

Remarks on this clonotype: It may be a read error: a sequence one base away is much more abundant. The chain combines TRBV6-2 or TRBV6-3 with TRBJ1-2; no reliable D call. Germline CDR1 MNHEY, CDR2 SVGEGT. The CDR3 totals 12 residues. CDR3 nucleotides: TGTGCCAGCAGTTACGTCTCTGACGGCTACAACTTC. As protein: CASSYVSDGYNF.

This clonotype was detected ten times or more. CDR3 coding DNA: TGTGCCACCAACCGAGAGAACACTGAAGCTTTCTTT. As protein: CATNRENTEAFF. J is TRBJ1-1 and V is TRBV5-4; no firm D call. V was shortened by 9 bases and J by 1 base, with 10 bases between the two germline ends. Germline lookup yields CDR1 SGHNT and CDR2 YYREEE (reference sequence). This CDR3 region has 12 residues.

Concerning this clonotype: This clone may be a read error of a much larger clone one base away. The V gene is TRBV15, the J gene TRBJ1-5; tentatively, D is TRBD1 (5 bases). Germline V lookup: CDR1 LNHNV, CDR2 YYDKDF (reference sequence). This CDR3 has 15 residues. CDR3: CATSRGWGGNQPKHF. The CDR3 DNA reads as TGTGCCACCAGCAGAGGTTGGGGGGGGAATCAGCCCAAGCATTTT.

This clonotype was seen at least ten times. The chain joins TRBV20-1 to TRBJ2-1; a weak D match, TRBD2 (5 bases). CDR3 length: 15 amino acids. V dropped 3 bases and J dropped 2 bases, with 14 bases sitting between them. Germline assignment: CDR1 DFQATT and CDR2 SNEGSKA (reference sequence). This CDR3 is CSARDSNPTYNEQFF. CDR3 nucleotide sequence: TGCAGTGCTAGGGACTCTAATCCTACCTACAATGAGCAGTTCTTC.

This clonotype showed up just a few times. Possible read error: a much larger clone is one base away. The DNA of the CDR3 is TGTGCCAGCAGTTTTTCAGGGTATACGAGCAATCAGCCCCAGCATTTT. Amino acids: CASSFSGYTSNQPQHF. J is TRBJ1-5 and V is TRBV28; possible D gene TRBD1, 5 bases. The CDR3 contains 16 residues. Trimming took off 3 bases at V and 1 base at J, with 13 bases between the two ends. Germline V gives CDR1 MDHEN, CDR2 SYDVKM. Supplemented by reference TRBV28 and TRBJ1-5, the full variable domain reads DVKVTQSSRYLVKRTGEKVFLECVQDMDHENMFWYRQDPGLGLRLIYFSYDVKMKEKGDIPEGYSVSREKKERFSLILESASTNQTSMYLCASSFSGYTSNQPQHFGDGTRLSIL.

This clonotype was detected many times. CDR3 in DNA: TGTGCCAGCAGTTACGACGGCTTCCCCTACGAGCAGTACTTC. Translating gives CASSYDGFPYEQYF. The gene calls are TRBV6-6 and TRBJ2-7; D call uncertain. Germline V lookup: CDR1 MNHNY, CDR2 SVGAGI (reference sequence). The ends were cut back, 2 bases at V and 2 bases at J, with 10 bases in the middle. This CDR3 spans 14 amino acids.

A word on this clonotype: Compared with germline, one end of the junction differs, possibly owing to a read error. This chain connects TRBV15 to TRBJ2-7; D may be TRBD1 (6 bases). The CDR3 totals 14 residues. Germline V lookup: CDR1 LNHNV, CDR2 YYDKDF (reference sequence). The CDR3 reads CATRRDRAGAEKYF. Here the CDR3 DNA reads TGTGCCACCAGGAGAGATCGGGCAGGGGCCGAGAAGTACTTC.

The chain combines TRBV20-1 with TRBJ2-7, with TRBD2 identical over 12 bases. The CDR3 is 15 amino acids. Trimming took 5 bases from V and 5 from J; bases not matched to a gene: 10. Germline-derived CDR1 and CDR2 are DFQATT and SNEGSKA (reference sequence). The CDR3 region is CSADRTSGTVDEQYF. The CDR3 nucleotides read TGCAGTGCTGATCGGACTAGCGGGACGGTTGACGAGCAGTACTTC.

This clonotype was seen ten or more times. The chain combines TRBV13 with TRBJ1-2, with D unclear. There are 15 residues in the CDR3. Germline V lookup: CDR1 PRHDT, CDR2 FYEKMQ (reference sequence). The V and J ends lost 5 bases and 7 bases respectively, with 20 bases between them. The CDR3 reads CASSQAKNHFSGYTF. The CDR3 DNA follows: TGTGCCAGCAGCCAAGCAAAAAACCACTTCTCTGGCTACACCTTC.

This clonotype was counted a few times. This rearrangement joins TRBV2 to TRBJ1-3, with 8 nucleotides matching TRBD1. The CDR3 has 15 residues. From germline, CDR1 is SNHLY and CDR2 FYNNEI. With 6 bases clipped from V and 1 base from J, the junction kept 5 bases outside the gene matches. As DNA, the CDR3 is TGTGCCAGCAGCCCCGGACAGGGATCTGGAAACACCATATATTTT. It is translated as CASSPGQGSGNTIYF.